This TCR beta chain was identified during a study of blood T cell repertoires in COVID-19. Study overall: COVID-19 samples collected from the United States, Italy and Spain covered acute and convalescent phases.

V was trimmed by 0 bases and J by 1 base, leaving 4 bases between them. CDR1 SGHRS and CDR2 YFSETQ come from the germline V gene. This CDR3 comprises 13 residues. Assay used: immunoSEQ multiplex PCR; TCRdb lists only in-frame clones, some missing. The table shows about 140,000 clones, with roughly 80% occurring only once. The chain employs TRBV5-1 and TRBJ1-2, with D unresolved. This clonotype was obtained from a human donor in a cohort sampled during active COVID-19. Sequencing input: peripheral blood. CDR3 protein: CASSLASNYGYTF. CDR3 coding DNA: TGCGCCAGCAGCTTGGCCAGTAACTATGGCTACACCTTC.